Sequencing of this T cell receptor beta chain was carried out in a study of breast tumors, draining lymph nodes, adjacent tissues. Study-wide findings and caveats: Luminal-like breast cancer showed significantly greater tumor-nontumor repertoire similarity than basal-like breast cancer did. That most tumor T cells come from lymph nodes remained unproven. Findings are consistent with lymph node origin and intratumoral expansion of most tumor T cells. Tumors had less TCR diversity than lymph nodes, more than nontumor tissue.

TCRdb re-called the multiplex PCR reads with MiXCR, one entry per CDR3 protein. The sample holds under 150,000 distinct CDR3 sequences, approximately 20% seen once. The CDR3 is 12 amino acids. Per germline, CDR1 SEHNR and CDR2 FQNEAQ (reference sequence). With 2 bases removed from V and 5 bases from J, the gap between germline ends came to 4 bases. Samples came from axillary lymph nodes draining the breast cancer. This clonotype was seen repeatedly, ten times or more. The antigen is undetermined. The V call is TRBV7-9, the J call TRBJ1-5, with D unclear. The source is a female donor with breast cancer. Some clones in this sample may be carry-over from other donors' samples. The sample taken for sequencing was axillary lymph node tissue. The CDR3 DNA is TGTGCCAGCAGCTTAACCGATCAGCCCCAGCATTTT. Protein product: CASSLTDQPQHF.